This T cell receptor (beta chain) was recovered during a study of T cells in women clearing cervical HPV infection. For the study at large: Case blood drawn at lesion detection; control blood after infection cleared. HLA type could not be excluded as a confounder.

Findings and limits, study-wide: Associations may precede or follow infection; HPV-specific or memory T cells were not isolated.

Note on this clone: The antigen is unknown. The read ends 3 residues shy of where the CDR3 ends; the end is completed using the germline J gene.

Measured with immunoSEQ multiplex PCR; TCRdb has only the in-frame clones, and not every one. This repertoire comprises approximately 32,000 clones; its ten largest clones make up more than 7%. CDR1 and CDR2 (germline): SQVTM, ANQGSEA. V was pared by 6 bases and J by 3 bases, with 18 bases between. This CDR3 comprises 15 residues. Sequencing was performed on blood buffy coat. V usage is TRBV29-1 and J usage is TRBJ2-1; weak D call: TRBD2 (6 bases). The source is a woman aged 18 to 75 with a cervical HPV16 infection that either progressed to CIN3+ or cleared (not recorded which). CDR3: CSVPGLRGSYNEQFF. Partial CDR3 DNA: TGCAGCGTCCCAGGACTACGCGGAAGCTACAATGAG.